This TCR beta chain is from a study of T cells in Graves' hyperthyroidism and ophthalmopathy. RNA transcripts served as the template for amplifying TCR beta CDR3 regions. In the first-round RT-PCR of the TCR CDR3, the HTBI primer set was used. MiXCR was run by TCRdb on the multiplex PCR reads, yielding one entry per CDR3 protein. The sample gives a few hundred thousand distinct CDR3 sequences, about 15% of which show up once; approximately 12% is in the top ten. Concerning this clonotype itself: One end of the junction does not line up with germline, which may come from a read error.

The clonotype was recovered from a woman between 40 and 50 years old with Graves' hyperthyroidism that later progressed to Graves' ophthalmopathy. The source material was blood.

CDR3 DNA: TGTGCCAGCAGCCCCGGACACACCCCAGACCAAGAGACCCGGTACTTC. It codes for CASSPGHTPDQETRYF. V gene TRBV5-5 combines with J gene TRBJ2-5; D possibly corresponds to TRBD1 (5 bases). The CDR3 consists of 16 residues. Germline V gives CDR1 SGHKS, CDR2 YYEKEE (reference sequence).